The following is a TCR beta chain sequence with its context. What it recognizes is unknown. For sequencing, patients were chosen who had shown expansion of CD8+CD57+ cells by flow cytometry. This entry comes from a study of CD8+CD57+ T cells in acquired aplastic anemia. Notes on the study in general: Between patients and controls, around 30 CD8+ CDR3 sequences were found in common.

The use of genomic DNA as template underpinned the TCR beta VDJ and CDR3 profiling. Using its own MiXCR run on the reads, TCRdb lists one record per CDR3 protein. The table has under 200,000 distinct CDR3 sequences, about two thirds seen once. V was clipped by 4 bases and J by 4 bases; unmatched bases: 4. This CDR3 has 14 amino acids. CDR1 and CDR2 from the germline V gene are LNHDA and SQIVND (reference sequence). The clonotype comes from a human donor with aplastic anemia. The sequenced sample was sorted CD4+, CD8+, or CD8+CD57+ T cells (not recorded which) from PBMCs. The chain employs TRBV19 and TRBJ2-1, with 7 bases matching TRBD1. CDR3 region: CASSSLTGYNEQFF. The DNA for the CDR3 is TGTGCCAGTAGTAGCCTGACAGGGTACAATGAGCAGTTCTTC.